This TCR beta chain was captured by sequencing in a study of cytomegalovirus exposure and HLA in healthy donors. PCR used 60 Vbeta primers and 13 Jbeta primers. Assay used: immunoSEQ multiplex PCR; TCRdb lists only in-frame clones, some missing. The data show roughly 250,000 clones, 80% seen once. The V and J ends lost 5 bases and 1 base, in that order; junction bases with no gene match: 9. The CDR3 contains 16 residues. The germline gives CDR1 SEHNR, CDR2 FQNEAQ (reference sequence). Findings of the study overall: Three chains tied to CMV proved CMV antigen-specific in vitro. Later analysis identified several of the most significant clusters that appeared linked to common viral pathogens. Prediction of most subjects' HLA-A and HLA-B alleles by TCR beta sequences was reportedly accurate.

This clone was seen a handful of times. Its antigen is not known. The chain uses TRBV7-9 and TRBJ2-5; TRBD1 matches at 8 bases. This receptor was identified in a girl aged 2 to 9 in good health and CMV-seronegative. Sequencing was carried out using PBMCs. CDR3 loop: CASSPRDRTFQETQYF. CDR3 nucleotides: TGTGCCAGCAGCCCGAGGGACAGGACCTTCCAAGAGACCCAGTACTTC.